This T cell receptor beta chain was recovered during a study of blood T cell repertoires in COVID-19 (dated by TCRdb to the early 2020s). Study-level background: Samples covering the acute and convalescent phases of COVID-19 were provided by collaborators in the United States, Italy and Spain. Deeply sampled blood TCRbeta repertoires from subjects exposed to, actively infected with, or recovered from COVID-19 were included in the dataset. A freely available public database, intended as a resource for researchers studying the immune response to SARS-CoV-2, is where the repertoires were released. The prospective study material was composed of cDNA or gDNA derived from T cells, B-cell-depleted T cells, or PBMCs. Where available, HLA class I and class II types were obtained from metadata supplied by the sample provider rather than from assay-based typing. The sample metadata nearly always contained a de-identified subject ID, COVID-19 status, age in years and sex. Samples came from the ongoing ImmuneRACE study (first 160 participants) plus 1,254 subjects from 6 global collaborators. Overall study outcomes, separate from this receptor: The quantity of clinical and demographic metadata differed by source and by participant and was supplied without curation.

Clipping removes 1 base from V and 7 bases from J, with 4 as the unmatched junction base count. CDR1 and CDR2 are read off the germline V gene (reference sequence) as LGHDT and YNNKEL. From cysteine to phenylalanine, the CDR3 is 16 amino acids long. Only the CDR3 portion is preserved as DNA: 48 bases, with reading frame beginning at the first base. Enrolling through a virtual design, the prospective study's participants ranged in age from roughly 18 to 90 years and lived across roughly 24 United States geographic areas. In the prospective study, participants were assigned to cohorts based on the clinical history participants reported in a screening survey and a study questionnaire. A participant counted as exposed if, within 2 weeks of entering the study, that participant had been in contact with someone who had a PCR-confirmed or clinician-diagnosed COVID-19 case. In the prospective study, mobile phlebotomists collected whole blood, serum and a nasopharyngeal or oropharyngeal swab from each participant. Additional blood draws and questionnaires over an approximately 2-month period could optionally be provided by prospective study participants. Prospective study blood samples were shipped either frozen or at room temperature before DNA extraction.

The immunoSEQ Assay, a bias-controlled multiplex PCR, was used to amplify TCRbeta CDR3 regions from genomic DNA. The published analysis was carried out like this. The number of nucleated cells in each sample was estimated from the amplification of reference gene primers within the assay. To quantify the absolute abundance of each unique TCRbeta CDR3 rearrangement, sequence reads were collapsed and filtered. Productive Simpson clonality was computed per sample as the square root of Simpson's diversity index over productive rearrangements. Imported from immuneACCESS, the table was reduced by TCRdb to in-frame sequences with V and J called. These copies leave out some clones; in studies compared against another copy, an unresolved V gene accounts for under half, and the cause of the remainder is not known. For V, J and clone size, that table is used; D and trimming come from the DNA. The sample table records 50,000 to 70,000 clones; roughly two thirds of these occur just once. The top ten clones comprise around half of the sample.

This clone was counted between two and nine times. Its cognate antigen has yet to be identified. Base qualities are not at hand, and no much larger clone is one base apart. The specimen was PBMCs or T cells enriched from blood (not recorded which). The receptor was isolated from a woman in her sixties or seventies who had been exposed to COVID-19. The chain uses TRBV3-1 (or the pseudogene TRBV3-2) and TRBJ2-4; 13 central bases correspond to TRBD2. The encoded CDR3 is CASSQAGTSGKNIQYF. DNA sequence: TGTGCCAGCAGCCAAGCCGGGACTAGCGGGAAGAACATTCAGTACTTC.